This TCR beta chain emerged from a study of shared clonotypes between healthy human individuals. Study-wide context: Two female and a few male donors aged 18 to 49 were enrolled. Per-donor plates numbered three CD4 naive, three CD4 memory, two CD8 naive and one CD8 memory.

Naive CD8 isolation took CD45RO-negative cells positively selected for CCR7 and excluded terminally differentiated effector memory CD45RA+ cells. Method: immunoSEQ multiplex PCR; TCRdb's copy keeps in-frame clones and lacks some. This sample has under 850,000 clones; roughly 92% occur once, and the top ten carry about 25%. The CDR3 length is 13 residues. Trimming took off 1 base at V and 4 bases at J, with 5 bases between the two ends. CDR1 is SGHTA and CDR2 is FQGNSA in the germline V gene. The material sequenced was naive CD8+ T cells sorted from blood. This clonotype was obtained from a man younger than 40 in good health. The J gene is TRBJ2-1, the V gene TRBV7-2, with D unclear. CDR3 protein: CASSLESYNEQFF. The DNA of the CDR3 is TGTGCCAGCAGCTTAGAAAGTTACAATGAGCAGTTCTTC.